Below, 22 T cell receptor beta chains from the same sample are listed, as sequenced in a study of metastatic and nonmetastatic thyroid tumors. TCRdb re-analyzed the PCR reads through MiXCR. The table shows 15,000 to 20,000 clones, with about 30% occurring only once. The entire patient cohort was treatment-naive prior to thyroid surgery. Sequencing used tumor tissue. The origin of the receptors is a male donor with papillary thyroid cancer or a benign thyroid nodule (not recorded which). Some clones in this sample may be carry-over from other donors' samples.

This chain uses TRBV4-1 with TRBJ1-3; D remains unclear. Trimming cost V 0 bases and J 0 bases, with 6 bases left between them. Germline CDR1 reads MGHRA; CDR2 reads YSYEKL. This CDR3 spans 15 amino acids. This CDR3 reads CASSQEADSGNTIYF. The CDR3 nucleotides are TGCGCCAGCAGCCAAGAGGCGGACTCTGGAAACACCATATATTTT.

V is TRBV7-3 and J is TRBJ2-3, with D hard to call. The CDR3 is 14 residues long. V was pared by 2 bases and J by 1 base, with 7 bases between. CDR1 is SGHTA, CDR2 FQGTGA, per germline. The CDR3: CASSLADGTDTQYF. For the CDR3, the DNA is TGTGCCAGCAGCTTAGCGGACGGCACAGATACGCAGTATTTT.

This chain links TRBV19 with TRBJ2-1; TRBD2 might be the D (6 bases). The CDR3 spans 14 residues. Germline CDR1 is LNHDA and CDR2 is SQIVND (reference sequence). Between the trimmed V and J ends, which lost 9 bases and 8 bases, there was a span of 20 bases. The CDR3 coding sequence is TGTGCCAGCGAGGGATTTAGCGGTGGCGATGAGCAGTTCTTC. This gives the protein CASEGFSGGDEQFF.

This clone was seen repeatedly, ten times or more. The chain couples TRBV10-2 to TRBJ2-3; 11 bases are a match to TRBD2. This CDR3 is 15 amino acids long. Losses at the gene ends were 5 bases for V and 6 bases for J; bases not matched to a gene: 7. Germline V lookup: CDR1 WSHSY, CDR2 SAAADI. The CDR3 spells CASSILAGARDTQYF. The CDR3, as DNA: TGCGCCAGCAGTATACTAGCGGGGGCCCGGGATACGCAGTATTTT.

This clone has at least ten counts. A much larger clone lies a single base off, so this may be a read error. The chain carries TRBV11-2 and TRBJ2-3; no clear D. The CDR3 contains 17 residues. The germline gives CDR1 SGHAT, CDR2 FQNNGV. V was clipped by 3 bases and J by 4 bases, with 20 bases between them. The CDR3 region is CASSFRESGRVADTQYF. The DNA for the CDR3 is TGTGCCAGCAGCTTTAGGGAATCCGGGCGCGTAGCAGATACGCAGTATTTT.

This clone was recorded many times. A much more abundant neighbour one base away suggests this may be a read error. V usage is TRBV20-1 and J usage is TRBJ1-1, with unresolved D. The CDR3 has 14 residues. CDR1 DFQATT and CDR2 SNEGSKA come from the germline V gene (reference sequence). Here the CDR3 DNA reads TGCAGTGCTGGAGATCTCTGGGCGAGCACTGAAGCTTTCTTT. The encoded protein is CSAGDLWASTEAFF.

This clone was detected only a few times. DNA for the CDR3: TGTGCCAGCAGCTTTCGGCAGGCGGGGGAGCAGTACTTC. It codes for CASSFRQAGEQYF. The V call is TRBV28, the J call TRBJ2-7; maybe TRBD2 (6 bases). This CDR3 contains 13 residues. V was shortened by 6 bases and J by 7 bases, with 16 bases between the two germline ends. Per germline, CDR1 MDHEN and CDR2 SYDVKM.

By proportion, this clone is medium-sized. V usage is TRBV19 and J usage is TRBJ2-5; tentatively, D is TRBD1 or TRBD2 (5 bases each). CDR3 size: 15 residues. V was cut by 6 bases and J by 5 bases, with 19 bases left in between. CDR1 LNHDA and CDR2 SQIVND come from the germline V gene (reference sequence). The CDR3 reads CASRPPGAGEETQYF. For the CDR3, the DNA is TGTGCCAGTAGACCCCCTGGGGCTGGGGAGGAGACCCAGTACTTC.

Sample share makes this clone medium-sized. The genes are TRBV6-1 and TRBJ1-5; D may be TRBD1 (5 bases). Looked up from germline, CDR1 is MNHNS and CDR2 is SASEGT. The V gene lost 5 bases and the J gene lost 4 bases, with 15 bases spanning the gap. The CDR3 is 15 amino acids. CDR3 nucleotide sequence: TGTGCCAGCAGTAGGGACTTGTCGTTGAATCAGCCCCAGCATTTT. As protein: CASSRDLSLNQPQHF.

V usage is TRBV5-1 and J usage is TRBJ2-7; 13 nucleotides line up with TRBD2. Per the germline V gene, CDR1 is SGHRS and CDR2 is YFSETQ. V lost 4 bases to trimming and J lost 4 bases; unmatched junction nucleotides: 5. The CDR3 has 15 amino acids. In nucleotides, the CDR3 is TGCGCCAGCAGCCCCGGACTAGCGGGAGAATACGAGCAGTACTTC. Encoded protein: CASSPGLAGEYEQYF. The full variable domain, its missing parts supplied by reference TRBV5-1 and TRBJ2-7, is KAGVTQTPRYLIKTRGQQVTLSCSPISGHRSVSWYQQTPGQGLQFLFEYFSETQRNKGNFPGRFSGRQFSNSRSEMNVSTLELGDSALYLCASSPGLAGEYEQYFGPGTRLTVT.

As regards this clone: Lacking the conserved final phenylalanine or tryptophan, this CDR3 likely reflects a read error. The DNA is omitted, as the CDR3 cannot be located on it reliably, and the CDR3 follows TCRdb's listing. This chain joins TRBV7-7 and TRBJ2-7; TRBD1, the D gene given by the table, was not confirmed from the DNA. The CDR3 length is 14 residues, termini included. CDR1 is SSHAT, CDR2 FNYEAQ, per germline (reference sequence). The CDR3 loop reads CASSFTDRGDEKYL.

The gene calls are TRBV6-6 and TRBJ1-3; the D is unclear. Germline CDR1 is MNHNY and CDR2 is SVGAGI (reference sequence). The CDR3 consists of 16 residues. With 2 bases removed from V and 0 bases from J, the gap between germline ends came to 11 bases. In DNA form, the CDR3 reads TGTGCCAGCAGTTACGGGTTGGGGTACTCTGGAAACACCATATATTTT. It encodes CASSYGLGYSGNTIYF.

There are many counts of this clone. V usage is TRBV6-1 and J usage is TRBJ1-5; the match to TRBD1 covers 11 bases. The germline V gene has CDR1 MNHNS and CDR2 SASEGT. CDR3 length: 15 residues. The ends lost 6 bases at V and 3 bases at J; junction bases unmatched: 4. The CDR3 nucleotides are TGTGCCAGCAGGGGGGGACAGGGGGTCAATCAGCCCCAGCATTTT. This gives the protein CASRGGQGVNQPQHF.

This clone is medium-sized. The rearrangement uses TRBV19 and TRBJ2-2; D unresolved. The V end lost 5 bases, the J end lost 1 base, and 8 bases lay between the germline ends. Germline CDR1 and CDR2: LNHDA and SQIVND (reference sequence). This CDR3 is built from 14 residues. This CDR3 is CASSLGQNTGELFF. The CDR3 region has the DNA TGTGCCAGTAGTCTAGGCCAGAACACCGGGGAGCTGTTTTTT.

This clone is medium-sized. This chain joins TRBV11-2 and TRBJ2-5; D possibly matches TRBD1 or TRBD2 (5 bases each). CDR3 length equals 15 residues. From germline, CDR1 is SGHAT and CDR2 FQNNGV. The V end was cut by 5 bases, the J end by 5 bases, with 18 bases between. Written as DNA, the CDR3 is TGTGCCAGCAGCCTCGGGACCTCCCGAGGGGAGACCCAGTACTTC. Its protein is CASSLGTSRGETQYF.

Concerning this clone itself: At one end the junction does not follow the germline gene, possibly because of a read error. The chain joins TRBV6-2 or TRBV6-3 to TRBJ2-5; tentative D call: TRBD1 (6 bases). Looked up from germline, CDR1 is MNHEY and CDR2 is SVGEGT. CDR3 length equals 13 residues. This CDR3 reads CASIYQGLETQYF. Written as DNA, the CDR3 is TGTGCCAGCATTTACCAGGGGCTGGAGACCCAGTACTTC.

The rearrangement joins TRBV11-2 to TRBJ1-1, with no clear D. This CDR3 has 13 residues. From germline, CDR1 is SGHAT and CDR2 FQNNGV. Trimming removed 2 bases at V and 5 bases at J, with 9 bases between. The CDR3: CASSLLVGTEAFF. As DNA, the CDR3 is TGTGCCAGCAGCTTATTAGTGGGGACTGAAGCTTTCTTT.

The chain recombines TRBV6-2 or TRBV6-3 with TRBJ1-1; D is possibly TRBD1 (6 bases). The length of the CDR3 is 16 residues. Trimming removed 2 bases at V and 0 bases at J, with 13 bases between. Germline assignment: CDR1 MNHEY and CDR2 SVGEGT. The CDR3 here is CASSYGVGTLNTEAFF. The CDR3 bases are TGTGCCAGCAGTTACGGGGTTGGGACATTGAACACTGAAGCTTTCTTT.

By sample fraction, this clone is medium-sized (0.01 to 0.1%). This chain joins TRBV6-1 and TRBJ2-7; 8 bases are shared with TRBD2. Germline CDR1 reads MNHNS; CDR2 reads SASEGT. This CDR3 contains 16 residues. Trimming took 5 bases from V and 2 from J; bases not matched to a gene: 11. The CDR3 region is CASSSAGTSLTYEQYF. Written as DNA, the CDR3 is TGTGCCAGCAGTTCAGCAGGGACTAGTCTTACCTACGAGCAGTACTTC.

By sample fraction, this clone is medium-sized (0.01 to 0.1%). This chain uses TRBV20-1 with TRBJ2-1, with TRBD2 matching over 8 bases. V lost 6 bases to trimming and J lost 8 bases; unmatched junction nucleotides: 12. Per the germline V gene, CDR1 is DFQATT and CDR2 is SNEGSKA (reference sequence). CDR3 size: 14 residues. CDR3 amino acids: CSAERGGGRYEQFF. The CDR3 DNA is TGCAGTGCCGAACGGGGCGGGGGGAGGTATGAGCAGTTCTTC.

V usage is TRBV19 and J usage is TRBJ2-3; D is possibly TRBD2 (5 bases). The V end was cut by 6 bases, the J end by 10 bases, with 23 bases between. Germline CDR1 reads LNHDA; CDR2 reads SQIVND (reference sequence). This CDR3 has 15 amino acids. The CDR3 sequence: CASSLERASTVAQYF. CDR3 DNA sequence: TGTGCCAGTAGCCTGGAGAGGGCGAGCACAGTTGCGCAGTATTTT.

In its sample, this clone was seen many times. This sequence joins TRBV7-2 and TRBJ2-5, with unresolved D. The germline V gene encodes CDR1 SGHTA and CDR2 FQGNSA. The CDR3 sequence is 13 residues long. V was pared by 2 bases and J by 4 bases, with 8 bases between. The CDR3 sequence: CASSLISVETQYF. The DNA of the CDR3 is TGTGCCAGCAGCTTAATCTCCGTAGAGACCCAGTACTTC. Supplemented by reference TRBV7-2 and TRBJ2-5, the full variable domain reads GAGVSQSPSNKVTEKGKDVELRCDPISGHTALYWYRQSLGQGLEFLIYFQGNSAPDKSGLPSDRFSAERTGGSVSTLTIQRTQQEDSAVYLCASSLISVETQYFGPGTRLLVL.